This note documents a single T cell receptor beta chain sequence. This entry comes from a study of cytomegalovirus exposure and HLA in healthy donors. Study details: Previous work identified 90 million to 130 million unique TCR beta sequences from roughly 170 million T cells.

Primers included in the PCR were 60 Vbeta and 13 Jbeta primers. The method was immunoSEQ multiplex PCR; TCRdb's version includes in-frame clones alone and lacks a portion of them. The data contain some 100,000 clones, under 80% of them singletons. Sample: PBMCs. The receptor comes from a young woman in good health and CMV-seropositive.

The CDR3 loop reads CAWRPQGSGYTF. The DNA for the CDR3 is TGTGCCTGGAGGCCGCAGGGAAGTGGCTACACCTTC. The chain recombines TRBV30 with TRBJ1-2; D is perhaps TRBD1 (5 bases). The ends were cut back, 3 bases at V and 7 bases at J, with 12 bases in the middle. The CDR3 extends over 12 amino acids. CDR1 and CDR2 (germline): GTSNPN, SVGIG (reference sequence).